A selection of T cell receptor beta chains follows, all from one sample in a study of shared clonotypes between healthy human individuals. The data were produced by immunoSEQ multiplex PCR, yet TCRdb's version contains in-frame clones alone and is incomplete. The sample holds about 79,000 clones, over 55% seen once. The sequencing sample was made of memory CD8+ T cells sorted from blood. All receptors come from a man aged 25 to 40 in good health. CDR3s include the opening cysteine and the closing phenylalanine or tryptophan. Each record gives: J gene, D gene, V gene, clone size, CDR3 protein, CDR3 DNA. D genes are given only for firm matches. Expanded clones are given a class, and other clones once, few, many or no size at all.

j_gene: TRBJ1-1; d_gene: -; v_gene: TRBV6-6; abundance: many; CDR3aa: CASSSISGDTEAFF; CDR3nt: TGTGCCAGCAGCTCTATATCAGGGGATACTGAAGCTTTCTTT
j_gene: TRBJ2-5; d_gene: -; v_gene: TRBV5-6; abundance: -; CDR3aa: CASSPVAQETQYF; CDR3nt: TGTGCCAGCAGCCCGGTGGCCCAAGAGACCCAGTACTTC
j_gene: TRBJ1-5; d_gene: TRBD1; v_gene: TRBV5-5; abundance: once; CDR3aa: CASSWEWTGASQPQHF; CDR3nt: TGTGCCAGCAGCTGGGAGTGGACAGGGGCGAGTCAGCCCCAGCATTTT
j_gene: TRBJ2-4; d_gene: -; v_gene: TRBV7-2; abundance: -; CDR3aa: CASSLFENIQYF; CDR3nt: TGTGCCAGCAGCTTATTCGAAAACATTCAGTACTTC
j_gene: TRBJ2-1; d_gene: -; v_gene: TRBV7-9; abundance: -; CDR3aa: CASSLAGNRNEQFF; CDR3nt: TGTGCCAGCAGCTTAGCAGGGAACCGCAATGAGCAGTTCTTC
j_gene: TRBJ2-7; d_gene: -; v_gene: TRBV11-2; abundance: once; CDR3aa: CASTFHGGPYEQYF; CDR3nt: TGTGCCAGCACATTCCACGGGGGCCCCTACGAGCAGTACTTC
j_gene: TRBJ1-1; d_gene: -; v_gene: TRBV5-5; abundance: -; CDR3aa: CASSLMFPNTEAFF; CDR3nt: TGTGCCAGCAGCTTGATGTTCCCTAACACTGAAGCTTTCTTT
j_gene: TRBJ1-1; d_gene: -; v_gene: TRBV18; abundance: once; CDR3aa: CASSGQSNTEAFF; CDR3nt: TGTGCCAGCTCAGGACAGTCGAACACTGAAGCTTTCTTT
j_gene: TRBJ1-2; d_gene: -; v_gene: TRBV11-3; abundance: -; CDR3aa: CASSPLPGVKDYGYTF; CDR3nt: TGTGCCAGCAGCCCTCTCCCGGGGGTGAAGGACTATGGCTACACCTTC
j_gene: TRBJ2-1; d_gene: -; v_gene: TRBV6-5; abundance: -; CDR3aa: CASSYSGGSIEQFF; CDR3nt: TGTGCCAGCAGTTACTCTGGCGGTAGCATTGAGCAGTTCTTC
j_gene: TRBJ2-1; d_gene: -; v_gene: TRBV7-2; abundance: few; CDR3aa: CASSPPRGAIYNEQFF; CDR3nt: TGTGCCAGCAGCCCGCCTCGGGGGGCTATCTACAATGAGCAGTTCTTC
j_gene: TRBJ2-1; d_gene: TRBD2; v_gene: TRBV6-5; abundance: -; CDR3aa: CASSYPAGAGNEQFF; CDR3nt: TGTGCCAGCAGTTACCCAGCGGGAGCCGGCAATGAGCAGTTCTTC
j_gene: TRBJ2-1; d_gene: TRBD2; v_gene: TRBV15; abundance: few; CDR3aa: CATSRRTSGTPYNEQFF; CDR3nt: TGTGCCACCAGCCGAAGGACTAGCGGGACCCCCTACAATGAGCAGTTCTTC
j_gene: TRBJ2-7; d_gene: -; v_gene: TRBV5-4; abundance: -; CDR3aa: CASRFAGEQYF; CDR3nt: TGTGCCAGCAGATTTGCAGGAGAGCAGTACTTC
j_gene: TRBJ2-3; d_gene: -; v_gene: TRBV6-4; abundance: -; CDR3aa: CASSASDGTDTQYF; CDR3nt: TGTGCCAGCAGTGCGTCGGACGGCACAGATACGCAGTATTTT
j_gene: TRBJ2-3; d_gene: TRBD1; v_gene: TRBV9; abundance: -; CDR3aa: CASGDRVTDTQYF; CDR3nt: TGTGCCAGCGGGGACAGGGTCACAGATACGCAGTATTTT
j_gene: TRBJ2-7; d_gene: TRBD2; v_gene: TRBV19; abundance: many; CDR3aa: CASSGRNYEQYF; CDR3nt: TGTGCCAGCAGCGGGAGGAACTACGAGCAGTACTTC
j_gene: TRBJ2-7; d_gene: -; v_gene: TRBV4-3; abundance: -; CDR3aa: CASSQDRYGNREQYF; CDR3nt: TGCGCCAGCAGCCAAGATCGGTACGGAAATAGGGAGCAGTACTTC
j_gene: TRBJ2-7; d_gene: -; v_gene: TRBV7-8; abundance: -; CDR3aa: CASSLVRQVNAHEQYF; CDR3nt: TGTGCCAGCAGCTTAGTTCGACAGGTTAACGCTCACGAGCAGTACTTC
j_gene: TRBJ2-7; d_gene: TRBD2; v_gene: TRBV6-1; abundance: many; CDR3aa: CASSELAGGHEQYF; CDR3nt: TGTGCCAGCAGTGAACTAGCGGGAGGGCACGAGCAGTACTTC
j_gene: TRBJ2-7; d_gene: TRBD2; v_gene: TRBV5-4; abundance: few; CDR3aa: CASSLDAGVQYEQYF; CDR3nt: TGTGCCAGCAGCTTGGATGCGGGAGTGCAATACGAGCAGTACTTC
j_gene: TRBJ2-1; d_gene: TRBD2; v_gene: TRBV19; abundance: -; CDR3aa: CASSPPGGKNEQFF; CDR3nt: TGTGCCAGTAGTCCCCCGGGGGGGAAAAATGAGCAGTTCTTC
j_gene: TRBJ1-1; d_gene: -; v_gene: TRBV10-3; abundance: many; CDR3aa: CAISESEVGRASESNTEAFF; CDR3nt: TGTGCCATCAGTGAGTCAGAGGTGGGGCGAGCCTCCGAGTCGAACACTGAAGCTTTCTTT
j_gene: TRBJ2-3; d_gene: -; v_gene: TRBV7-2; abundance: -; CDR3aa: CASSLGWAGSSTDTQYF; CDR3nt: TGTGCCAGCAGCCTCGGGTGGGCGGGCTCTAGCACAGATACGCAGTATTTT
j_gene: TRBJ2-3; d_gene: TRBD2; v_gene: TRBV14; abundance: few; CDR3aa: CASSQVGTSGTDTQYF; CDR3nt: TGTGCCAGCAGCCAAGTGGGGACTAGCGGTACAGATACGCAGTATTTT
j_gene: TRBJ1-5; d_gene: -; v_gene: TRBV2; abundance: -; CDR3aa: CASQTGNSNQPQHF; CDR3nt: TGTGCCAGCCAAACAGGAAATAGCAATCAGCCCCAGCATTTT
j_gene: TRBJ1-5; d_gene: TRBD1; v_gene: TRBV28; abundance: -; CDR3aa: CASTPTGEGNQPQHF; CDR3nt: TGTGCCAGCACCCCGACAGGGGAGGGCAATCAGCCCCAGCATTTT
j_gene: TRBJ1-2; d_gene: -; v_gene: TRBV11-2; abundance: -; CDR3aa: CASSLDVSEREKGYTF; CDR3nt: TGTGCCAGCAGCTTAGACGTGAGCGAAAGGGAAAAGGGCTACACCTTC
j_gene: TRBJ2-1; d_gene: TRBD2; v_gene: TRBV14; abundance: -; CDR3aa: CASSQEGGRAYNEQFF; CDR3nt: TGTGCCAGCAGCCAAGAAGGAGGGAGGGCCTACAATGAGCAGTTCTTC
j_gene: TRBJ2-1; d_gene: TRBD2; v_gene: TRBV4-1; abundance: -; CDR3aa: CASSQGTSGRSEQFF; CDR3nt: TGCGCCAGCAGCCAAGGGACTAGCGGGAGGTCTGAGCAGTTCTTC
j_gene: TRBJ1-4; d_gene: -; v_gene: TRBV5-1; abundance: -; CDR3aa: CASSSTSGTNEKLFF; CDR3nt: TGCGCCAGCAGCTCCACCTCGGGAACTAATGAAAAACTGTTTTTT
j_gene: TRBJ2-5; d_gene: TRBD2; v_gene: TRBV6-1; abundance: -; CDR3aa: CASSPPTSGEETQYF; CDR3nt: TGTGCCAGCAGTCCTCCGACTAGCGGAGAAGAGACCCAGTACTTC
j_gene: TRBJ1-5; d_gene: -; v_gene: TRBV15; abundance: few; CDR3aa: CATSWTVYQPQHF; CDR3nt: TGTGCCACCAGCTGGACAGTTTATCAGCCCCAGCATTTT
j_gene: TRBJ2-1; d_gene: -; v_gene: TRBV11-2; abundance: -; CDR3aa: CASSRFLGDEQFF; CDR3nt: TGTGCCAGCAGCCGCTTCTTAGGTGATGAGCAGTTCTTC
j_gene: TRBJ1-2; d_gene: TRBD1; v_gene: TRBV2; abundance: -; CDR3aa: CASSAGQGFGGYTF; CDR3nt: TGTGCCAGCAGTGCAGGACAGGGTTTCGGTGGCTACACCTTC
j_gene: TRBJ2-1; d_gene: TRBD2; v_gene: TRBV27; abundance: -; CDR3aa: CASSFFGTSINEQFF; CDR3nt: TGTGCCAGCAGTTTTTTCGGGACTAGCATCAATGAGCAGTTCTTC
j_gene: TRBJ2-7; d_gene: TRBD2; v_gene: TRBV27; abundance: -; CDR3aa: CASSLRVPGLAGTGGYEQYF; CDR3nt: TGTGCCAGCAGTCTAAGGGTACCGGGACTAGCGGGGACAGGGGGCTACGAGCAGTACTTC
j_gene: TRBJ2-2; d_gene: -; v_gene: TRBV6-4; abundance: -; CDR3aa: CASSDTYTGELFF; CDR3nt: TGTGCCAGCAGTGACACGTACACCGGGGAGCTGTTTTTT
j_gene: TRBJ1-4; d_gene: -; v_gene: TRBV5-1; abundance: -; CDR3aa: CASSLGGSNEKLFF; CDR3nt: TGCGCCAGCAGCCTCGGGGGATCTAATGAAAAACTGTTTTTT
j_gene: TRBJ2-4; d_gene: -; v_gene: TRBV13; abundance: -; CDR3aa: CASSLGALAKNIQYF; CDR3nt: TGTGCCAGCAGCTTAGGGGCGTTAGCCAAAAACATTCAGTACTTC